This T cell receptor beta chain was observed in a study of T cells of healthy individuals. V lost 10 bases, J lost 0 bases, and 13 bases lay in between. Germline assignment: CDR1 LNHDA and CDR2 SQIVND (reference sequence). The CDR3 loop spans 14 amino acids. TCRdb re-analysed the 5' RACE reads in MiXCR, keeping a single row per CDR3 protein. The profile covers tens of thousands of distinct CDR3 sequences, with over 12% appearing a single time and roughly a sixth taken by the ten largest. This clonotype appeared many times. The TCR was taken from a human donor in good health. The chain couples TRBV19 to TRBJ2-1; possible D gene TRBD2, 6 bases. DNA for the CDR3: TGTGCCACAAAGAGGAGGGGCTCCTACAATGAGCAGTTCTTC. This gives the protein CATKRRGSYNEQFF. The complete variable domain, with remaining parts taken from reference TRBV19 and TRBJ2-1, reads DGGITQSPKYLFRKEGQNVTLSCEQNLNHDAMYWYRQDPGQGLRLIYYSQIVNDFQKGDIAEGYSVSREKKESFPLTVTSAQKNPTAFYLCATKRRGSYNEQFFGPGTRLTVL.